The 29 T cell receptor beta chains below all came from one sample that was sequenced in a study of cytotoxic CD8 clonotypes in ibrutinib-treated CLL. TCRdb keeps only in-frame clones here, not all; method: immunoSEQ multiplex PCR. Of a few hundred thousand clones listed, roughly 74% are singletons. The sample was PBMCs, taken after 24 months of ibrutinib treatment. The origin of the receptors is a human donor with chronic lymphocytic leukemia.

J is TRBJ1-1 and V is TRBV5-6, with 7 bases aligning to TRBD1. Germline CDR1 reads SGHDT; CDR2 reads YYEEEE. The J segment lost 1 base and the V segment lost 3 bases, leaving 3 bases of the junction unmatched. The CDR3 is made up of 14 amino acids. The CDR3 nucleotides are TGTGCCAGCAGCTCACGGACAGGGAACACTGAAGCTTTCTTT. Translation: CASSSRTGNTEAFF.

V gene TRBV9 combines with J gene TRBJ2-3; D unclear. Trimming took 0 bases from V and 5 from J, leaving 4 bases between them. Germline V gives CDR1 SGDLS, CDR2 YYNGEE. The CDR3 is made up of 12 amino acids. Written as DNA, the CDR3 is TGTGCCAGCAGCGTAGGGCGAGATACGCAGTATTTT. Translated, it gives CASSVGRDTQYF.

This chain joins TRBV18 and TRBJ2-7; possibly TRBD1 for D (6 bases). Germline V CDR1 and CDR2: KGHSH, LQKENI. Trimming cost V 5 bases and J 0 bases, with 8 bases left between them. The CDR3 contains 13 residues. CDR3 coding DNA: TGTGCCAGCTCAGGGGACACCTCCTACGAGCAGTACTTC. As protein: CASSGDTSYEQYF.

The CDR3: CASSDQGAAYEQYF. The CDR3, as DNA: TGTGCCAGCAGCGACCAGGGGGCGGCCTACGAGCAGTACTTC. This chain uses TRBV7-2 with TRBJ2-7, with 8 bases fitting TRBD1. V trimming: 5 bases; J trimming: 2 bases; junction bases outside the gene matches: 5. Germline CDR1 reads SGHTA; CDR2 reads FQGNSA. The CDR3 length is 14 residues.

The chain combines TRBV7-2 with TRBJ2-7; 9 nucleotides match TRBD1. The CDR3 sequence is 14 residues long. Germline CDR1 SGHTA, CDR2 FQGNSA. V trimming: 5 bases; J trimming: 3 bases; junction bases outside the gene matches: 5. CDR3 residues: CASSERQGVYEQYF. The CDR3 DNA is TGTGCCAGCAGCGAGCGACAGGGGGTCTACGAGCAGTACTTC.

The chain combines TRBV6-5 with TRBJ2-7; 14 nucleotides align to TRBD2. Germline trimming cut 4 bases from V and 2 bases from J; bases unmatched to any gene: 1. Germline lookup yields CDR1 MNHEY and CDR2 SVGAGI. This CDR3 spans 15 amino acids. The CDR3 loop reads CASSSTSGRAYEQYF. CDR3 nucleotides: TGTGCCAGCAGTTCGACTAGCGGGAGGGCCTACGAGCAGTACTTC.

The gene calls are TRBV2 and TRBJ2-7; possible D gene TRBD1, 6 bases. CDR1 is SNHLY and CDR2 is FYNNEI in the germline V gene. V lost 6 bases and J 2 bases, leaving 14 bases between the germline ends. CDR3 length equals 14 residues. The chain's CDR3 is CASRAQQGPYEQYF. In nucleotides, the CDR3 is TGTGCCAGCAGGGCACAACAGGGTCCCTACGAGCAGTACTTC.

V usage is TRBV6-5 and J usage is TRBJ2-5; 9 positions agree with TRBD2. Unmatched junction bases numbered 2, after V lost 6 bases and J lost 3 bases. CDR1 is MNHEY and CDR2 is SVGAGI in the germline V gene. The CDR3 runs 13 residues. The DNA for the CDR3 is TGTGCCAGCAGGCGGGGGGGTAAAGAGACCCAGTACTTC. Translation gives CASRRGGKETQYF.

The V call is TRBV7-9, the J call TRBJ2-2; 11 positions match TRBD2. The CDR3 is 17 amino acids. In germline, CDR1 is SEHNR, CDR2 FQNEAQ (reference sequence). Germline trimming cut 5 bases from V and 3 bases from J; bases unmatched to any gene: 8. CDR3 in DNA: TGTGCCAGCAGCGATACTAGCGGGAGTCGGTACACCGGGGAGCTGTTTTTT. Amino acids: CASSDTSGSRYTGELFF.

J is TRBJ2-7 and V is TRBV7-9; 13 nucleotides align to TRBD2. This CDR3 has 18 residues. From germline, CDR1 is SEHNR and CDR2 FQNEAQ (reference sequence). With V trimmed by 0 bases and J by 0 bases, 5 bases remained unmatched. The CDR3, as DNA: TGTGCCAGCAGCTTAGCGGGACTAGCGGGACGATACTCCTACGAGCAGTACTTC. This sequence encodes CASSLAGLAGRYSYEQYF.

The rearrangement joins TRBV28 to TRBJ1-3; D not resolved. Germline lookup yields CDR1 MDHEN and CDR2 SYDVKM. The CDR3 is 15 amino acids. The germline V and J ends were trimmed by 4 bases and 1 base, with 11 bases remaining between them. CDR3 coding DNA: TGTGCCAGCAGTTCCCCCCCTGGTTCTGGAAACACCATATATTTT. Translating it yields CASSSPPGSGNTIYF. The full variable domain, rest sourced from reference TRBV28 and TRBJ1-3, is DVKVTQSSRYLVKRTGEKVFLECVQDMDHENMFWYRQDPGLGLRLIYFSYDVKMKEKGDIPEGYSVSREKKERFSLILESASTNQTSMYLCASSSPPGSGNTIYFGEGSWLTVV.

The chain employs TRBV9 and TRBJ2-1; 11 bases fit TRBD2. The junction had 10 bases not matched to a gene; V was cut back by 4 bases and J by 7 bases. Germline loops: CDR1 SGDLS, CDR2 YYNGEE. The CDR3 has 16 amino acids. This chain's CDR3 is CASSRSGTSGANEQFF. In DNA form, the CDR3 reads TGTGCCAGCAGCCGTTCCGGGACTAGCGGAGCAAATGAGCAGTTCTTC.

V is TRBV4-2 and J is TRBJ2-1, with D hard to call. V lost 1 base and J lost 5, with 6 bases in between. From germline, CDR1 is LGHNA and CDR2 YNFKEQ. The CDR3 runs to 13 residues. This CDR3 reads CASSQGVNNEQFF. In DNA form, the CDR3 reads TGTGCCAGCAGCCAAGGGGTAAACAATGAGCAGTTCTTC.

The chain couples TRBV30 to TRBJ1-2; possibly TRBD1 for D (6 bases). Trimming shortened V by 2 bases and J by 6 bases, and 10 bases separated the two germline ends. CDR3 length: 12 residues. Germline lookup yields CDR1 GTSNPN and CDR2 SVGIG (reference sequence). CDR3 protein: CAWSRDKDGYTF. The DNA of the CDR3 is TGTGCCTGGAGTAGGGACAAGGATGGCTACACCTTC.

The sample holds a few counts of this clone. The chain carries TRBV7-2 and TRBJ2-3; D may match TRBD1 or TRBD2 (6 bases each). Between the trimmed V and J ends, which lost 0 bases and 3 bases, there was a span of 13 bases. The CDR3 contains 16 residues. The germline gives CDR1 SGHTA, CDR2 FQGNSA. The CDR3 DNA reads as TGTGCCAGCAGCTTAGCGGGGGGCAGGTCTACAGATACGCAGTATTTT. Its translation: CASSLAGGRSTDTQYF. Drawing the rest from reference TRBV7-2 and TRBJ2-3, the complete variable domain is GAGVSQSPSNKVTEKGKDVELRCDPISGHTALYWYRQSLGQGLEFLIYFQGNSAPDKSGLPSDRFSAERTGGSVSTLTIQRTQQEDSAVYLCASSLAGGRSTDTQYFGPGTRLTVL.

The V and J genes are TRBV27 and TRBJ1-2; D gene ambiguous. Germline assignment: CDR1 MNHEY and CDR2 SMNVEV (reference sequence). V lost 6 bases, J lost 0 bases, and 14 bases lay in between. The CDR3 has 15 residues. The CDR3 protein is CASSPVTLANYGYTF. The DNA for the CDR3 is TGTGCCAGCAGCCCTGTGACGCTTGCTAACTATGGCTACACCTTC.

The chain links TRBV27 to TRBJ2-7; TRBD2 agrees at 7 bases. The CDR3 contains 12 residues. Trimming took 4 bases from V and 5 from J; bases not matched to a gene: 2. Per the germline V gene, CDR1 is MNHEY and CDR2 is SMNVEV (reference sequence). CDR3 in amino acids: CASSWGGDEQYF. The CDR3 nucleotides read TGTGCCAGCAGTTGGGGGGGAGACGAGCAGTACTTC.

CDR3 sequence: CASRGFEQYF. The CDR3 DNA sequence: TGTGCCAGCAGGGGGTTTGAGCAGTACTTC. The chain has TRBV2 and TRBJ2-7; D gene unclear. Trimming pared 6 bases from V and 7 bases from J, leaving 7 bases between. Germline-derived CDR1 and CDR2 are SNHLY and FYNNEI. The CDR3 contains 10 residues.

The chain couples TRBV19 to TRBJ2-7, with D perhaps matching TRBD2 (6 bases). The CDR3 consists of 13 residues. Germline loops: CDR1 LNHDA, CDR2 SQIVND (reference sequence). This CDR3 is CVGRYRQAYEQYF. DNA of the CDR3: TGTGTAGGGAGGTATAGACAAGCCTACGAGCAGTACTTC.

The V and J genes are TRBV2 and TRBJ1-5, with D tentatively TRBD1 (5 bases). The ends were cut back, 7 bases at V and 0 bases at J, with 19 bases in the middle. The CDR3 has 17 amino acids. The germline V gene has CDR1 SNHLY and CDR2 FYNNEI. The CDR3 DNA sequence: TGTGCCAGCACCGAGGGACGGCTCGAGTATAGCAATCAGCCCCAGCATTTT. Its protein product is CASTEGRLEYSNQPQHF.

The genes are TRBV10-3 and TRBJ2-7; D perhaps matches TRBD1 (6 bases). Germline V lookup: CDR1 ENHRY, CDR2 SYGVKD. V was cut by 6 bases and J by 4 bases, with 16 bases left in between. CDR3 length: 14 amino acids. CDR3 bases: TGTGCCATCAGGGAAGGACAGTTACAGTACGAGCAGTACTTC. Translated, it gives CAIREGQLQYEQYF.

The V and J genes are TRBV28 and TRBJ2-7; D is unclear. Trimming took 5 bases from V and 4 from J, leaving 6 bases between them. Germline-derived CDR1 and CDR2 are MDHEN and SYDVKM. The CDR3 contains 11 residues. The CDR3 DNA reads as TGTGCCAGCAGTATAGGATACGAGCAGTACTTC. Protein sequence: CASSIGYEQYF.

The rearrangement joins TRBV6-4 to TRBJ2-7; 10 bases match TRBD2. The CDR3 runs to 16 residues. The trim removed 4 bases at V and 3 bases at J, leaving 9 bases unmatched. Germline V lookup: CDR1 MRHNA, CDR2 SNTAGT. CDR3 bases: TGTGCCAGCAGTGCAACGGGCACTAGCGGGATCTACGAGCAGTACTTC. Translated: CASSATGTSGIYEQYF.

The table lists this clone with a few counts. V and J are TRBV29-1 and TRBJ1-2; D ambiguous. Between the trimmed V and J ends, which lost 4 bases and 4 bases, there was a span of 10 bases. CDR1 SQVTM and CDR2 ANQGSEA come from the germline V gene. The CDR3 has 12 residues. The CDR3 reads CSVGIQTYGYTF. CDR3 in DNA: TGCAGCGTTGGAATCCAGACCTATGGCTACACCTTC.

About this clone itself: The identical CDR3 is also encoded by other nucleotide sequences in the sample. This chain uses TRBV5-1 with TRBJ2-3; 9 bases align to TRBD2. Germline V CDR1 and CDR2: SGHRS, YFSETQ. This CDR3 has 16 residues. Trimming removed 0 bases from V and 2 bases from J; junction bases left unmatched: 4. The CDR3 sequence is CASSLEASGNTDTQYF. The DNA of the CDR3 is TGCGCCAGCAGCTTGGAAGCTAGCGGGAACACAGATACGCAGTATTTT.

The J gene is TRBJ1-1, the V gene TRBV28, with 8 bases fitting TRBD1. This CDR3 is 18 amino acids long. Germline values: CDR1 MDHEN, CDR2 SYDVKM. The ends lost 3 bases at V and 6 bases at J; junction bases unmatched: 18. The CDR3: CASSLHSGQGTRRAEAFF. Written as DNA, the CDR3 is TGTGCCAGCAGTTTGCACTCTGGACAGGGCACCCGTCGGGCTGAAGCTTTCTTT.

The rearrangement uses TRBV28 and TRBJ2-1, with D perhaps TRBD1 (5 bases). The germline V and J ends were trimmed by 8 bases and 4 bases, with 12 bases remaining between them. The CDR3 runs to 13 residues. Per germline, CDR1 MDHEN and CDR2 SYDVKM. For the CDR3, the DNA is TGTGCCAGCGAACTGACAGTATACAATGAGCAGTTCTTC. Encoded protein: CASELTVYNEQFF.

This chain connects TRBV7-8 to TRBJ2-1; 7 bases line up with TRBD2. The length of the CDR3 is 15 residues. Losses at the gene ends were 6 bases for V and 4 bases for J; bases not matched to a gene: 9. Germline lookup yields CDR1 SGHVS and CDR2 FQNEAQ. The CDR3 loop is CASSHSGKIYNEQFF. Here the CDR3 DNA reads TGTGCCAGCAGTCACAGCGGGAAGATTTACAATGAGCAGTTCTTC.

The chain recombines TRBV7-2 with TRBJ2-3; D remains unclear. CDR3 length equals 12 residues. Germline V gene sequence: CDR1 SGHTA, CDR2 FQGNSA. V lost 8 bases and J 6 bases, leaving 12 bases between the germline ends. In DNA, the CDR3 is TGTGCCAGCGCCACCGGAACGGATACGCAGTATTTT. Translation gives CASATGTDTQYF.